This T cell receptor (beta chain) originates from a study of post-analysis software for immune sequencing data. Background on the study: The disease courses covered relapsing-remitting, secondary progressive and progressive-relapsing multiple sclerosis.

Study observations and caveats: Patients with multiple sclerosis recorded significantly lower normalized Chao1 diversity than controls, the study found. Relative to controls, patients had a few TRBV segments at higher frequency, with TRBV5-6, TRBV5-1 and TRBV20-1 among these. Those samples that were prepared in the same batch co-clustered strongly by F measure.

Turning to this clonotype: Its target is not known.

Unique molecular identifiers were built into the TCR beta cDNA libraries. Out of about 1 to 11 million T cells, 480,000 or so cDNA molecules were generated. TCRdb re-analysed the PCR reads in MiXCR, keeping a single row per CDR3 protein. The sample lists a few hundred thousand distinct CDR3 sequences, roughly 40% occurring once. The CDR3 totals 14 residues. Trimming took off 1 base at V and 3 bases at J, with 9 bases between the two ends. Germline loops: CDR1 MNHEY, CDR2 SVGEGT. The source material was blood. This TCR came from a girl aged 2 to 9 with multiple sclerosis. The V call is TRBV6-2 or TRBV6-3, the J call TRBJ1-2; weak D call: TRBD1 (6 bases). The CDR3 reads CASSYLNRDYGYTF. CDR3 coding DNA: TGTGCCAGCAGTTACTTGAACAGGGACTATGGCTACACCTTC.